The following is a T cell receptor beta chain sequence with its context. The antigen remains undetermined. The method was immunoSEQ multiplex PCR; TCRdb's version includes in-frame clones alone and lacks a portion of them. The sample has 50,000 or so clones, 81% seen once. All patients were mismatch repair deficient, assessed by either PCR or immunohistochemistry. The sample comes from a study of PD-1 blockade in mismatch repair-deficient tumors. Study at large: Patients had fewer than 15 mismatch repair-deficient cancer types and were previously treated and progressing. General study points: After pembrolizumab, tumor-resident clones rose rapidly, then generally contracted before radiologic responses.

The CDR3 is made up of 15 amino acids. In germline, CDR1 is MNHEY, CDR2 SMNVEV (reference sequence). Germline trimming cut 4 bases from V and 5 bases from J; bases unmatched to any gene: 6. The rearrangement uses TRBV27 and TRBJ2-7; 12 bases line up with TRBD2. The sequence was obtained from an adult with mismatch repair-deficient cancer. The sample was peripheral blood, taken roughly 21 weeks after starting pembrolizumab. This CDR3 is CASSSTGTSGHEQYF. As DNA, the CDR3 is TGTGCCAGCAGTTCGACCGGGACTAGCGGGCACGAGCAGTACTTC.